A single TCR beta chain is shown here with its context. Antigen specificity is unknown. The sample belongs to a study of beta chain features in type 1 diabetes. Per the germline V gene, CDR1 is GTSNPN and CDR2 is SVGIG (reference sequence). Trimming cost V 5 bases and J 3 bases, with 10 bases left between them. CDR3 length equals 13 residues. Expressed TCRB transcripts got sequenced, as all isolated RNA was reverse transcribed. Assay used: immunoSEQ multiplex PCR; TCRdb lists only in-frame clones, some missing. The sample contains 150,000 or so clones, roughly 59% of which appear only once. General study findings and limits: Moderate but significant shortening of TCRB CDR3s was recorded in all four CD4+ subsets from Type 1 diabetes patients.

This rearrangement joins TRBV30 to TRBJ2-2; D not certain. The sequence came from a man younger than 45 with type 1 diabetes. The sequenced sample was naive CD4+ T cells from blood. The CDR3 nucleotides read TGTGCCTGGCCTTCTCCACACACCGGGGAGCTGTTTTTT. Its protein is CAWPSPHTGELFF.